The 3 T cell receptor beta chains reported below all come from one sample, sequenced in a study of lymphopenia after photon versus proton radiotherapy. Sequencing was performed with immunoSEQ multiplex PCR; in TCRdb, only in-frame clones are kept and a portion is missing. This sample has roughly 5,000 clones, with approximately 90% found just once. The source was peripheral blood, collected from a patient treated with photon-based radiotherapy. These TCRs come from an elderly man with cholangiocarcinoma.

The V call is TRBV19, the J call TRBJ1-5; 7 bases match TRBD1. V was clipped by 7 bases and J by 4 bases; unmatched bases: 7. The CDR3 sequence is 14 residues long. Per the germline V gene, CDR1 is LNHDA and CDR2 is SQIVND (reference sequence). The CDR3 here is CASNVGTENQPQHF. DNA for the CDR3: TGTGCCAGTAACGTAGGGACAGAGAATCAGCCCCAGCATTTT.

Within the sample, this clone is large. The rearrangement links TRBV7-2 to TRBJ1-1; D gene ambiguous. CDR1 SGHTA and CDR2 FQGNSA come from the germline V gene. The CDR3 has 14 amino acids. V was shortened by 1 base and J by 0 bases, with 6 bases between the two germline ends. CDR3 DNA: TGTGCCAGCAGCTTAGGGATCGTGAACACTGAAGCTTTCTTT. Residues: CASSLGIVNTEAFF.

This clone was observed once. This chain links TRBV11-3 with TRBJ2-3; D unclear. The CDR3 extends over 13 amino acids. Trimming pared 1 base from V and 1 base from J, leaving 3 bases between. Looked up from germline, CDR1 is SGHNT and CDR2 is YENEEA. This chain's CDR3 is CASSLAGTDTQYF. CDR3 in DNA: TGTGCCAGCAGCTTAGCGGGCACAGATACGCAGTATTTT.